This passage covers 31 T cell receptor beta chains from one sample sequenced in a study of T cell clonality in common variable immunodeficiency. Findings of the study overall: Reportedly, TCR beta sequences from common variable immunodeficiency showed fewer deletions and N-nucleotide insertions.

Clones were read by immunoSEQ multiplex PCR, and TCRdb kept only the in-frame ones, dropping some. The sample contains 25,000 to 30,000 clones, none of them singletons. No antigen is known for these receptors. Material for sequencing was peripheral blood mononuclear cells. The receptors were gathered from a human donor with common variable immunodeficiency.

With regard to this clone: Read coverage stops 3 residues before the CDR3 terminus; the germline J gene supplies the remainder. This chain connects TRBV7-9 to TRBJ1-5; D is unresolved. Looked up from germline, CDR1 is SEHNR and CDR2 is FQNEAQ (reference sequence). V dropped 2 bases and J dropped 5 bases, with 4 bases sitting between them. The CDR3 totals 12 residues. Incomplete CDR3 DNA: TGTGCCAGCAGCTTACCGGATCAGCCC. Amino acids: CASSLPDQP. The whole CDR3 region reads CASSLPDQPQHF.

This clone was detected many times. The read ends 3 residues shy of where the CDR3 ends; the end is completed using the germline J gene. The V and J genes are TRBV6-1 and TRBJ2-3; the match to TRBD2 covers 11 bases. The J segment lost 6 bases and the V segment lost 0 bases, leaving 8 bases of the junction unmatched. CDR3 length: 17 amino acids. Germline V gives CDR1 MNHNS, CDR2 SASEGT. The covered CDR3 bases are TGTGCCAGCAGTGAAGCGTTTAGCGGGAGGGTGGCGGATACG. Its translation: CASSEAFSGRVADT. The full CDR3 sequence reads CASSEAFSGRVADTQYF.

This clone has a handful of counts. The read ends 3 residues before the CDR3 terminus; that terminus is restored from the germline J gene. The chain joins TRBV19 to TRBJ1-2, with D unresolved. The V gene lost 3 bases and the J gene lost 1 base, with 15 bases spanning the gap. The CDR3 length is 16 residues. Germline V lookup: CDR1 LNHDA, CDR2 SQIVND (reference sequence). CDR3 DNA (partial): TGTGCCAGTAGTATTTGGGCCCCGATGGATAACTATGGC. Amino acid sequence: CASSIWAPMDNYG. The entire CDR3 sequence reads CASSIWAPMDNYGYTF.

For this clone: The DNA ends 3 residues before the CDR3 does, and the rest of the CDR3 is filled in from the germline J gene. J is TRBJ2-1 and V is TRBV5-6; the D gene is possibly TRBD1 (5 bases). The V end lost 3 bases, the J end lost 3 bases, and 13 bases lay between the germline ends. Looked up from germline, CDR1 is SGHDT and CDR2 is YYEEEE. The CDR3 is 15 residues long. The covered CDR3 bases are TGTGCCAGCAGCTGGGCGAGGCAGGGCTACAATGAG. Encoded protein: CASSWARQGYNE. The entire CDR3 sequence reads CASSWARQGYNEQFF.

In this sample, this clone turned up many times. The sequenced fragment ends 3 residues before the CDR3 boundary, so the rest is inferred from the germline J gene. The chain carries TRBV29-1 and TRBJ2-5; 7 bases map to TRBD2. Germline V gives CDR1 SQVTM, CDR2 ANQGSEA. V lost 8 bases, J lost 2 bases, and 8 bases stayed unmatched. This CDR3 spans 13 amino acids. CDR3 loop: CSTLAEIQETQYF. CDR3 bases read: TGCAGCACCCTAGCGGAGATACAAGAGACC.

This clone was counted between two and nine times. Read coverage stops 3 residues before the CDR3 terminus; the germline J gene supplies the remainder. The chain couples TRBV19 to TRBJ2-2; D gene unclear. Germline CDR1 and CDR2: LNHDA and SQIVND (reference sequence). The CDR3 is made up of 14 amino acids. The V end was cut by 10 bases, the J end by 4 bases, with 16 bases between. CDR3 sequence reads: CATKPQKGTGELFF. Partial CDR3 DNA: TGTGCCACCAAGCCCCAGAAGGGCACCGGGGAG.

This clone has at least ten counts. With the read ending 3 residues before the CDR3 end, the germline J gene is used to fill in that end. The chain links TRBV7-8 to TRBJ2-1; a possible D gene is TRBD2 (6 bases). The CDR3 spans 15 residues. The germline V gene encodes CDR1 SGHVS and CDR2 FQNEAQ. V lost 6 bases to trimming and J lost 0 bases, with 12 bases between them. The sequenced part of the CDR3 DNA is TGTGCCAGCAGTCCCGCGGGGTTCTCCTACAATGAG. Its protein product is CASSPAGFSYNE. The complete CDR3 protein is CASSPAGFSYNEQFF.

The table lists this clone with many counts. The read falls 3 residues short of the CDR3 end, and the missing part is taken from the germline J gene. The gene calls are TRBV20-1 and TRBJ2-1, with no clear D. Trimming stripped 3 bases from V and 6 bases from J, with 21 bases between. Germline CDR1 reads DFQATT; CDR2 reads SNEGSKA (reference sequence). The CDR3 has 16 amino acids. This chain's CDR3 is CSASASGARRLNEQFF. The DNA read from the CDR3 is TGCAGTGCTAGTGCTTCTGGAGCGCGTAGGCTCAATGAG.

Details on this clone: The read terminates 3 residues ahead of where the CDR3 ends, so the germline J gene completes it. This rearrangement joins TRBV2 to TRBJ1-5, with 8 positions matching TRBD1. CDR3 length: 14 amino acids. Germline values: CDR1 SNHLY, CDR2 FYNNEI. J gave up 1 base and V 6 bases, and 2 bases lay outside the gene matches. The CDR3 bases that were read are TGTGCCAGCAGCCGGGACAGGAGCAATCAGCCC. The encoded protein is CASSRDRSNQP. The whole CDR3 region reads CASSRDRSNQPQHF.

Of note for this clone: The read ends 3 residues shy of where the CDR3 ends; the end is completed using the germline J gene. The same CDR3 also results from other DNA sequences found in this sample. V and J are TRBV19 and TRBJ2-5; the match to TRBD1 covers 8 bases. The CDR3 loop spans 13 amino acids. From germline, CDR1 is LNHDA and CDR2 SQIVND (reference sequence). V was clipped by 6 bases and J by 1 base; unmatched bases: 1. The CDR3 bases that were read are TGTGCCAGTAGCGACAGGGGCCAAGAGACC. As protein: CASSDRGQET. The full-length CDR3 reads as CASSDRGQETQYF.

This clone appeared many times. Sequencing ends 3 residues short of the CDR3 end; the germline J gene provides the rest. The chain links TRBV7-9 to TRBJ2-5; weak D call: TRBD1 (5 bases). Trimming pared 7 bases from V and 3 bases from J, leaving 9 bases between. Germline-derived CDR1 and CDR2 are SEHNR and FQNEAQ (reference sequence). The CDR3 covers 12 residues. CDR3 amino acids: CASTTGEETQYF. CDR3 DNA (partial): TGTGCCAGCACCACAGGTGAAGAGACC. The full variable domain, in which reference TRBV7-9 and TRBJ2-5 provide the parts outside the CDR3, is DTGVSQNPRHKITKRGQNVTFRCDPISEHNRLYWYRQTLGQGPEFLTYFQNEAQLEKSRLLSDRFSAERPKGSFSTLEIQRTEQGDSAMYLCASTTGEETQYFGPGTRLLVL.

This clone was detected ten times or more. The CDR3 extends 3 residues past the end of the read, so its final part is completed from the germline J gene. The gene calls are TRBV5-1 and TRBJ2-7; the D gene is possibly TRBD1 (6 bases). CDR1 and CDR2 from the germline V gene are SGHRS and YFSETQ. The CDR3 is 14 residues long. Trimming took off 0 bases at V and 0 bases at J, with 7 bases between the two ends. The CDR3 sequence: CASSLGRGSYEQYF. CDR3 DNA, as far as it was read: TGCGCCAGCAGCTTGGGCAGGGGCTCCTACGAG.

This clone appeared a few times. The read terminates 3 residues ahead of where the CDR3 ends, so the germline J gene completes it. This chain connects TRBV6-1 to TRBJ2-7, with 12 nucleotides matching TRBD2. Germline loops: CDR1 MNHNS, CDR2 SASEGT. V lost 4 bases and J lost 3; bases outside the gene matches: 7. This CDR3 comprises 16 residues. Partial CDR3 DNA: TGTGCCAGCAGTGGTCCTAGCGGGAGGGTGAACTACGAG. As protein: CASSGPSGRVNYE. The entire CDR3 protein is CASSGPSGRVNYEQYF.

By share of the sample, this clone is medium-sized (0.01 to 0.1%). The sequence runs out 3 residues before the end of the CDR3; the remainder is reconstructed from the germline J gene. The gene calls are TRBV18 and TRBJ1-5, with 7 bases matching TRBD1. The germline gives CDR1 KGHSH, CDR2 LQKENI. The CDR3 consists of 14 residues. The trim removed 5 bases at V and 3 bases at J, leaving 4 bases unmatched. The CDR3: CASSSTGDNQPQHF. CDR3 DNA (partial): TGTGCCAGCTCATCCACAGGGGACAATCAGCCC.

This clone was counted at least ten times. The observed sequence ends 3 residues before the CDR3 terminus, with the missing tail filled in from the germline J gene. V is TRBV30 and J is TRBJ1-6; 8 positions agree with TRBD1. This CDR3 is 14 amino acids long. With 5 bases clipped from V and 9 bases from J, the junction kept 9 bases outside the gene matches. The V gene's germline CDR1 is GTSNPN and CDR2 SVGIG (reference sequence). CDR3 sequence: CAWHPGTGFSPLHF. The sequenced CDR3 bases are TGTGCCTGGCACCCCGGGACAGGTTTTTCACCC.

This clone was detected only a few times. The read ends 3 residues shy of where the CDR3 ends; the end is completed using the germline J gene. The genes are TRBV11-2 and TRBJ1-2; D may be TRBD1 (6 bases). This CDR3 contains 13 residues. CDR1 is SGHAT, CDR2 FQNNGV, per germline. V was shortened by 3 bases and J by 4 bases, with 9 bases between the two germline ends. CDR3 DNA (partial): TGTGCCAGCAGCTTTCAGGGGACCTATGGC. Translating gives CASSFQGTYG. The whole CDR3 region reads CASSFQGTYGYTF.

A remark on this clone: Sequencing ends 3 residues short of the CDR3 end; the germline J gene provides the rest. V is TRBV5-1 and J is TRBJ2-2, with 8 bases identical to TRBD1. Per germline, CDR1 SGHRS and CDR2 YFSETQ. Losses at the gene ends were 0 bases for V and 5 bases for J; bases not matched to a gene: 6. This CDR3 has 16 residues. CDR3 protein: CASSLVGQGQTGELFF. CDR3 bases read: TGCGCCAGCAGCTTGGTTGGACAGGGTCAAACCGGGGAG.

This clone has at least ten counts. The sequenced fragment ends 3 residues before the CDR3 boundary, so the rest is inferred from the germline J gene. The rearrangement links TRBV6-1 to TRBJ1-5; the D is unclear. The ends were cut back, 2 bases at V and 0 bases at J, with 14 bases in the middle. Per the germline V gene, CDR1 is MNHNS and CDR2 is SASEGT. The CDR3 has 17 amino acids. The CDR3 here is CASSEKKTGNSNQPQHF. Incomplete CDR3 DNA: TGTGCCAGCAGTGAAAAGAAAACGGGTAATAGCAATCAGCCC.

This clone was observed a few times. Sequencing ends 3 residues short of the CDR3 end; the germline J gene provides the rest. The chain is built from TRBV7-3 and TRBJ1-5, with D possibly being TRBD1 (5 bases). From germline, CDR1 is SGHTA and CDR2 FQGTGA. CDR3 length: 11 amino acids. The V end lost 8 bases, the J end lost 9 bases, and 11 bases lay between the germline ends. CDR3 DNA (partial): TGTGCCAGCTGCGGGGCGGGGCCC. The encoded protein is CASCGAGP. The whole CDR3 sequence is CASCGAGPQHF.

This clone was counted many times. With the read ending 3 residues before the CDR3 end, the germline J gene is used to fill in that end. This sequence joins TRBV12-3 or TRBV12-4 and TRBJ1-5; D ambiguous. CDR3 length: 13 amino acids. The V end was cut by 3 bases, the J end by 0 bases, with 3 bases between. The part of the CDR3 DNA that was read is TGTGCCAGCAGTTTTAATAGCAATCAGCCC. Protein product: CASSFNSNQP. The CDR3, in full, reads CASSFNSNQPQHF.

Notes on this clone: The read finishes 3 residues shy of the CDR3 end, and the germline J gene is used to complete it. The genes are TRBV5-1 and TRBJ2-2; D may be TRBD1 (6 bases). V lost 4 bases and J 5 bases, leaving 15 bases between the germline ends. The CDR3 length is 15 residues. Germline assignment: CDR1 SGHRS and CDR2 YFSETQ. CDR3 bases read: TGCGCCAGCAGCCGTAACAGGGTCGGGACCGGGGAG. It is translated as CASSRNRVGTGE. The CDR3, in full, reads CASSRNRVGTGELFF.

To note about this clone: The read is 3 residues too short to cover the CDR3 end, so that end is filled in from the germline J gene. V usage is TRBV6-2 or TRBV6-3 and J usage is TRBJ2-1; the match to TRBD2 covers 10 bases. This CDR3 has 16 residues. Germline CDR1 reads MNHEY; CDR2 reads SVGEGT. V was pared by 6 bases and J by 0 bases, with 5 bases of the junction left unmatched. The covered CDR3 bases are TGTGCCAGCAGCGCCCTAGCGGGAGTCTCCTACAATGAG. Amino acids: CASSALAGVSYNE. The full CDR3 reads CASSALAGVSYNEQFF.

This clone appeared many times. Read data end 3 residues before the CDR3 end; the end is taken from the germline J gene. V gene TRBV6-1 combines with J gene TRBJ1-5; the D is unclear. Germline-derived CDR1 and CDR2 are MNHNS and SASEGT. This CDR3 spans 18 amino acids. Trimming removed 2 bases from V and 7 bases from J, with 24 bases in between. The sequenced CDR3 bases are TGTGCCAGCAGTGAAAGTCGGAGGGTAAGGCCCAACGTCCAGCCC. It encodes CASSESRRVRPNVQP. The whole CDR3 protein reads CASSESRRVRPNVQPQHF.

As to this clone: Read coverage stops 3 residues before the CDR3 terminus; the germline J gene supplies the remainder. J is TRBJ2-1 and V is TRBV20-1, with TRBD1 as a possible D gene (5 bases). The V gene's germline CDR1 is DFQATT and CDR2 SNEGSKA (reference sequence). Deletions cut 1 base from V and 5 bases from J, with 12 bases between. CDR3 length equals 14 residues. The sequenced part of the CDR3 DNA is TGCAGTGCTAGAGGCAGGGTATTGGACAATGAG. This sequence encodes CSARGRVLDNE. The complete CDR3 sequence is CSARGRVLDNEQFF.

Concerning this clone itself: The CDR3 extends 3 residues past the end of the read, so its final part is completed from the germline J gene. This chain links TRBV5-5 with TRBJ2-7; tentatively, D is TRBD2 (5 bases). This CDR3 contains 15 residues. Germline V gene lookup returns CDR1 SGHKS and CDR2 YYEKEE (reference sequence). V was pared by 4 bases and J by 3 bases, with 17 bases between. Partial CDR3 DNA: TGTGCCAGCAGCCACTCGGGAACTAGGGACTACGAG. Its protein is CASSHSGTRDYE. The complete CDR3 sequence is CASSHSGTRDYEQYF.

This clone showed up just a few times. The read falls 3 residues short of the CDR3 end, and the missing part is taken from the germline J gene. The chain carries TRBV20-1 and TRBJ1-2; TRBD1 matches 10 bases. Germline V gene sequence: CDR1 DFQATT, CDR2 SNEGSKA (reference sequence). CDR3 length: 13 amino acids. Incomplete CDR3 DNA: TGCAGTGCTAGACTAGACAGGGGGCACGGC. This gives the protein CSARLDRGHG. The whole CDR3 sequence reads CSARLDRGHGYTF.

This clone occurred many times. Read sequence stops 3 residues before the CDR3 end, and the germline J gene provides the missing end. This chain connects TRBV5-1 to TRBJ1-3, with D unresolved. This CDR3 is 13 amino acids long. In germline, CDR1 is SGHRS, CDR2 YFSETQ. Deletions cut 5 bases from V and 4 bases from J, with 10 bases between. CDR3 DNA (partial): TGCGCCAGCAGAGCGGAGATCGGAAACACC. This sequence encodes CASRAEIGNT. The whole CDR3 sequence is CASRAEIGNTIYF.

This clone appeared many times. With the read ending 3 residues before the CDR3 end, the germline J gene is used to fill in that end. The genes are TRBV18 and TRBJ2-7; D not resolved. This CDR3 is 16 amino acids long. V was pared by 3 bases and J by 0 bases, with 15 bases between. Per germline, CDR1 KGHSH and CDR2 LQKENI. The CDR3 is CASSPLAALLSYEQYF. The covered CDR3 bases are TGTGCCAGCTCACCCCTCGCGGCACTCCTCTCCTACGAG.

On this clone itself: The read ends 3 residues early relative to the CDR3; the germline J gene fills the gap. The chain employs TRBV2 and TRBJ1-5, with D possibly TRBD1 on 5 matching bases. The germline V gene encodes CDR1 SNHLY and CDR2 FYNNEI. The CDR3 has 15 residues. The CDR3 spells CASSEALGALEPQHF. The CDR3 DNA, read in part, is TGTGCCAGCAGTGAAGCGCTTGGGGCCTTGGAACCC.

This clone has ten or more counts. The read ends 3 residues before the CDR3 terminus; that terminus is restored from the germline J gene. This sequence joins TRBV18 and TRBJ1-2; 7 positions match TRBD1. Germline V CDR1 and CDR2: KGHSH, LQKENI. V lost 6 bases, J lost 6 bases, and 7 bases stayed unmatched. This CDR3 has 13 amino acids. The covered CDR3 bases are TGTGCCAGCTCGCCCGGACAGGCTGATGGC. Protein product: CASSPGQADG. The CDR3 as a whole reads CASSPGQADGYTF.

This clone turned up a few times. Read data end 3 residues before the CDR3 end; the end is taken from the germline J gene. The genes are TRBV29-1 and TRBJ2-5, with a tentative D call TRBD2 (5 bases). The V and J ends lost 4 bases and 0 bases respectively, with 12 bases between them. This CDR3 is 14 amino acids long. Germline V lookup: CDR1 SQVTM, CDR2 ANQGSEA. The CDR3 protein is CSVGGLAYQETQYF. CDR3 DNA (partial): TGCAGCGTTGGAGGACTTGCGTACCAAGAGACC.